Sequencing of this T cell receptor beta chain was carried out in a study of PD-1 blockade in classical Hodgkin lymphoma. Study as a whole: Each patient was given nivolumab 3 mg/kg through a vein every 2 weeks.

This clone was observed a single time. Its antigen is unknown. Regarding time point: cycle 4 day 1 (C4D1), after 5 to 7 weeks of nivolumab. Every patient experienced relapse after autologous stem cell transplantation, and brentuximab vedotin exposure varied. Points from the study as a whole: Healthy donors were reported to have higher baseline TCR diversity than newly diagnosed patients. Repertoires differed for reasons still undefined, possibly disease activity or prior therapy. A significant rise in TCR diversity by C4D1 was seen for CD4+ but not CD8+ cells.

The CDR3 has 17 amino acids. Per the germline V gene, CDR1 is MGHRA and CDR2 is YSYEKL. V shed 0 bases, J shed 8 bases, and the junction held 8 bases outside the gene matches. The repertoire was sequenced with immunoSEQ multiplex PCR; TCRdb's copy has only in-frame clones and lacks some. The sample includes under 130,000 clones, roughly nine tenths of them seen just once. The receptor was derived from a human donor with classical Hodgkin lymphoma. This sequence joins TRBV4-1 and TRBJ2-1; 12 bases align to TRBD2. The sequencing here drew on peripheral blood mononuclear cells (PBMCs), taken before the fourth cycle of nivolumab. The CDR3 spells CASSQDHGLAGSYEQFF. In nucleotides, the CDR3 is TGCGCCAGCAGCCAAGATCATGGACTAGCGGGAAGCTATGAGCAGTTCTTC.